This TCR beta chain was documented in a study of blood T cell repertoires in COVID-19. Study information: Acute-phase and convalescent COVID-19 samples originated in the United States, Italy and Spain.

Measured with immunoSEQ multiplex PCR; TCRdb has only the in-frame clones, and not every one. Among 300,000 to 400,000 clones, about 87% were seen once, and the ten largest hold about 6%. Trimming shortened V by 5 bases and J by 0 bases, and 11 bases separated the two germline ends. This CDR3 comprises 15 residues. CDR1 is SGHNT and CDR2 is YENEEA in the germline V gene. This TCR was recovered from a woman between 45 and 65 years old with COVID-19, enrolled during active disease. Sequencing used peripheral blood. This chain links TRBV11-3 with TRBJ2-1, with D hard to call. In DNA, the CDR3 is TGTGCCAGCAGCAGCTCTCTTACCTCCTACAATGAGCAGTTCTTC. It encodes CASSSSLTSYNEQFF.